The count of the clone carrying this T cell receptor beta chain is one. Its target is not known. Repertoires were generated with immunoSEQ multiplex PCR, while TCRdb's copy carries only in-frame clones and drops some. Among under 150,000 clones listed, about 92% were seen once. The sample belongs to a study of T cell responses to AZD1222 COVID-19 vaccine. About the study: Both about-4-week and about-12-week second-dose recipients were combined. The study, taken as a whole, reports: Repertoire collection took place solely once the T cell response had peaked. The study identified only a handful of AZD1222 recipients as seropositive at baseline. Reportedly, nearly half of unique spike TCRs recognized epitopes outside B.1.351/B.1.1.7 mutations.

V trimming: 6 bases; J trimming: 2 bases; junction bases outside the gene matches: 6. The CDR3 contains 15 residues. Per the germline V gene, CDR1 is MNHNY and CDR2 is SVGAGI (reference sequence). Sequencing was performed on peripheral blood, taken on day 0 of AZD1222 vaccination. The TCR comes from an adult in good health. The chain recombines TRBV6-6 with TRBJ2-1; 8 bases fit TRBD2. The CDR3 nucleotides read TGTGCCAGCAGCTCCGGGACTAGGACCTACAATGAGCAGTTCTTC. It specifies CASSSGTRTYNEQFF.